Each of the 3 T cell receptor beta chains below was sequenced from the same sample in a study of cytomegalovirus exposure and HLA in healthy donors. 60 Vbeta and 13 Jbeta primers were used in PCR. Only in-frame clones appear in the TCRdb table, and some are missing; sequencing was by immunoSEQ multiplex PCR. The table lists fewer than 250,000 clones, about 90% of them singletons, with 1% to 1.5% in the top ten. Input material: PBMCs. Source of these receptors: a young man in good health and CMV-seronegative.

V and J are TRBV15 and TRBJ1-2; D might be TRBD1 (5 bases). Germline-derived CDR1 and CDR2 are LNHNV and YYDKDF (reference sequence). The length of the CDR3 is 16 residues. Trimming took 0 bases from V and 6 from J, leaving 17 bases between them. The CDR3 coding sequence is TGTGCCACCAGCAGAGATCGAGGCAGGGCGGTCCATGGCTACACCTTC. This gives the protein CATSRDRGRAVHGYTF.

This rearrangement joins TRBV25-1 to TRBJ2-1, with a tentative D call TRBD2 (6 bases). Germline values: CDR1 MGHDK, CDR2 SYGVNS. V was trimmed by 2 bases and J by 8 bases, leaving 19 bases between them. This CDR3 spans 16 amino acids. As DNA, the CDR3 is TGTGCCAGCAGTGAACGGAGGGACGCTTTCCACGATGAGCAGTTCTTC. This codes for CASSERRDAFHDEQFF.

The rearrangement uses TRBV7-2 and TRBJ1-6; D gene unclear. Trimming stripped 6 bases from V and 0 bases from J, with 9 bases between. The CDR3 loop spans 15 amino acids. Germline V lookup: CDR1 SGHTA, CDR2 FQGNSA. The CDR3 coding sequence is TGTGCCAGCAGGTCGGGGAGCTCCTATAATTCACCCCTCCACTTT. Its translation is CASRSGSSYNSPLHF.